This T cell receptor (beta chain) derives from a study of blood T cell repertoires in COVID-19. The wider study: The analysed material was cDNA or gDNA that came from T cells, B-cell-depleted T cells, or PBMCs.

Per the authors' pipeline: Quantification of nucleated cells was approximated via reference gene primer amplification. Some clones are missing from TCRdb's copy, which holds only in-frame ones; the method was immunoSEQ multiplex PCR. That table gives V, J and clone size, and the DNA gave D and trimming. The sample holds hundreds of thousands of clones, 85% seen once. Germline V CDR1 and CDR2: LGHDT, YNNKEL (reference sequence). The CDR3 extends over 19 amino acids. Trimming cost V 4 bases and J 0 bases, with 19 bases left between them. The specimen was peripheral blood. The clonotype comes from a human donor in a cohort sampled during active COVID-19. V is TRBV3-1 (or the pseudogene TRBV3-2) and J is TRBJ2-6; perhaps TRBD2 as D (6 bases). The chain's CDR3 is CASSPTLGSGSSGANVLTF. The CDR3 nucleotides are TGTGCCAGCAGCCCGACCTTGGGTAGCGGAAGCTCTGGGGCCAACGTCCTGACTTTC.